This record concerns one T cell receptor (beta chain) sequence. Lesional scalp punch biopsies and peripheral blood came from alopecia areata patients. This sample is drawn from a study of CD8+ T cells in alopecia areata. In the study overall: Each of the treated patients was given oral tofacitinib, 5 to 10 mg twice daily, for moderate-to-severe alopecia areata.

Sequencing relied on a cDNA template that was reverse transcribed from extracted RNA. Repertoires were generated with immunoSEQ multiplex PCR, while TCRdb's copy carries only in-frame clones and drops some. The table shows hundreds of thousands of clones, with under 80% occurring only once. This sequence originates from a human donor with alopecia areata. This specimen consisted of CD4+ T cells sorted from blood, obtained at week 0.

The CDR3 here is CASSPQVAGANVLTF. CDR3 in DNA: TGCGCCAGCAGCCCCCAGGTGGCTGGGGCCAACGTCCTGACTTTC. This sequence joins TRBV5-1 and TRBJ2-6; unclear D gene. This CDR3 is 15 amino acids long. Trimming stripped 4 bases from V and 2 bases from J, with 10 bases between. Germline CDR1 reads SGHRS; CDR2 reads YFSETQ.